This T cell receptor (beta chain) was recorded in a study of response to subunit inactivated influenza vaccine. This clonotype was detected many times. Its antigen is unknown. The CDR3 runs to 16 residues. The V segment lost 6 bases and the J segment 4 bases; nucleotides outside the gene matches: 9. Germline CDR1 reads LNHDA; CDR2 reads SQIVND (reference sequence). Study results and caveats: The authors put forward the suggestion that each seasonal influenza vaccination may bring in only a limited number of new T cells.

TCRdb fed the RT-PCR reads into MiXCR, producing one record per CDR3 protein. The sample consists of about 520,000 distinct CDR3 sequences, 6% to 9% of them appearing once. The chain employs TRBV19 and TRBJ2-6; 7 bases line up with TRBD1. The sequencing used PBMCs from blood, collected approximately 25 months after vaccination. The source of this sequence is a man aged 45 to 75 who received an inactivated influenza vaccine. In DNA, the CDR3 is TGTGCCAGTAGGCATGGACAGGTGGCCGGGGCCAACGTCCTGACTTTC. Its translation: CASRHGQVAGANVLTF.